These 9 T cell receptor beta chains came from one sample sequenced in a study of T cell clonotyping in hematopoietic cell transplantation. Repertoires were generated with immunoSEQ multiplex PCR, while TCRdb's copy carries only in-frame clones and drops some. Altogether about 45,000 clones are present, approximately 78% being singletons, with the ten largest covering 5.3%. As for time point: recipient sample about 28 days before transplant, after cytoreduction. Material: peripheral blood mononuclear cells, obtained before stem cell transplant. The receptors were gathered from a man in his sixties with myelodysplastic syndrome. Some clones in this sample may be carry-over from other donors' samples.

The chain recombines TRBV27 with TRBJ2-7; D gene ambiguous. The CDR3 covers 13 residues. Germline V gene data show CDR1 as MNHEY and CDR2 as SMNVEV (reference sequence). V lost 0 bases and J lost 7, with 10 bases in between. The CDR3 DNA sequence: TGTGCCAGCAGTTTATCTAGGTATTGGGAGCAGTACTTC. Protein: CASSLSRYWEQYF.

V and J are TRBV29-1 and TRBJ2-3; TRBD1 aligns across 7 bases. Germline-derived CDR1 and CDR2 are SQVTM and ANQGSEA. CDR3 size: 10 residues. J gave up 11 bases and V 3 bases, and 2 bases lay outside the gene matches. The CDR3 nucleotides are TGCAGCGTTGATAGGACAGGGCAGTATTTT. This encodes CSVDRTGQYF.

The chain links TRBV6-5 to TRBJ2-2; 9 bases fit TRBD1. The CDR3 has 15 amino acids. CDR1 is MNHEY, CDR2 SVGAGI, per germline. The V segment lost 7 bases and the J segment 5 bases; nucleotides outside the gene matches: 8. For the CDR3, the DNA is TGTGCCAGCAAAGGCACAGGGGGCTTTACCGGGGAGCTGTTTTTT. This encodes CASKGTGGFTGELFF.

This chain joins TRBV7-2 and TRBJ1-1; D is uncertain. CDR1 and CDR2 from the germline V gene are SGHTA and FQGNSA. This CDR3 comprises 15 residues. Trimming took off 5 bases at V and 3 bases at J, with 16 bases between the two ends. Written as DNA, the CDR3 is TGTGCCAGCAGCGCAAGCTTTAATGGTGACACTGAAGCTTTCTTT. It yields the protein CASSASFNGDTEAFF.

CDR3 residues: CASSAFSGNTIYF. Here the CDR3 DNA reads TGTGCCAGCAGTGCGTTCTCTGGAAACACCATATATTTT. V gene TRBV25-1 combines with J gene TRBJ1-3; D is ambiguous. Trimming stripped 4 bases from V and 0 bases from J, with 4 bases between. This CDR3 is 13 amino acids long. Germline V gives CDR1 MGHDK, CDR2 SYGVNS.

The CDR3 sequence: CASSGRMNTEAFF. The CDR3 region has the DNA TGTGCCAGCTCCGGACGGATGAACACTGAAGCTTTCTTT. V gene TRBV27 combines with J gene TRBJ1-1, with D unresolved. V lost 8 bases to trimming and J lost 0 bases, with 10 bases between them. Germline V gene sequence: CDR1 MNHEY, CDR2 SMNVEV (reference sequence). The CDR3 is made up of 13 amino acids.

This chain connects TRBV25-1 to TRBJ1-6, with TRBD1 as a possible D gene (6 bases). The CDR3 is made up of 15 amino acids. CDR1 is MGHDK and CDR2 is SYGVNS in the germline V gene. The germline V and J ends were trimmed by 1 base and 7 bases, with 11 bases remaining between them. The chain's CDR3 is CASSEFRGENSPLHF. CDR3 nucleotide sequence: TGTGCCAGCAGTGAATTCAGGGGCGAGAATTCACCCCTCCACTTT.

This CDR3 reads CASSENGSGGGNTIYF. The DNA for the CDR3 is TGTGCCAGCAGTGAAAACGGGTCTGGGGGCGGAAACACCATATATTTT. The V and J genes are TRBV6-1 and TRBJ1-3; TRBD1 is a possible D gene (6 bases). Looked up from germline, CDR1 is MNHNS and CDR2 is SASEGT. Trimming cost V 2 bases and J 4 bases, with 15 bases left between them. This CDR3 region has 16 residues.

The rearrangement links TRBV7-9 to TRBJ2-1; 7 nucleotides align to TRBD2. Per the germline V gene, CDR1 is SEHNR and CDR2 is FQNEAQ (reference sequence). V gave up 5 bases and J gave up 7 bases; unmatched junction bases: 8. The CDR3 extends over 14 amino acids. The CDR3 loop reads CASSPGGFGNEQFF. CDR3 bases: TGTGCCAGCAGCCCGGGGGGTTTCGGGAATGAGCAGTTCTTC.